The 13 T cell receptor beta chains in this list originate from one sample, sequenced in a study of early T cells in non-severe SARS-CoV-2 infection. MiXCR, applied by TCRdb to the 5' RACE reads, yields one record per CDR3 protein. The sample yields roughly 30,000 distinct CDR3 sequences, about 4.6% seen once. The specimen sequenced was whole blood. The receptors shown here come from an adult who was a healthcare worker with PCR-confirmed SARS-CoV-2 infection or an uninfected control (not recorded which).

This clonotype showed up many times. The gene calls are TRBV30 and TRBJ1-6, with D perhaps TRBD1 (5 bases). V lost 8 bases and J lost 3, with 14 bases in between. Germline CDR1 and CDR2: GTSNPN and SVGIG (reference sequence). CDR3 length: 14 residues. The CDR3 reads CATPQGLYNSPLHF. The DNA for the CDR3 is TGTGCCACCCCGCAGGGCCTCTATAATTCACCCCTCCACTTT.

This clonotype was counted a few times. The V gene is TRBV7-2, the J gene TRBJ2-3, with 7 bases matching TRBD2. Germline V gene lookup returns CDR1 SGHTA and CDR2 FQGNSA. J was trimmed by 6 bases and V by 5 bases; bases with no gene match: 11. This CDR3 has 15 amino acids. This chain's CDR3 is CASSLWDYRRDTQYF. DNA for the CDR3: TGTGCCAGCAGCCTCTGGGACTATCGTCGGGATACGCAGTATTTT.

This clonotype has ten or more counts. V is TRBV28 and J is TRBJ2-7; unclear D gene. The CDR3 is made up of 14 amino acids. Germline V CDR1 and CDR2: MDHEN, SYDVKM. Trimming pared 2 bases from V and 0 bases from J, leaving 8 bases between. The chain's CDR3 is CASSLRSDSYEQYF. CDR3 bases: TGTGCCAGCAGTTTACGGTCCGACTCCTACGAGCAGTACTTC.

This clonotype was counted at least ten times. This chain connects TRBV20-1 to TRBJ2-2; the match to TRBD1 covers 7 bases. CDR1 is DFQATT, CDR2 SNEGSKA, per germline (reference sequence). CDR3 length: 16 residues. With 0 bases clipped from V and 6 bases from J, the junction kept 10 bases outside the gene matches. The CDR3 DNA is TGCAGTGCTAGAGATCCCAGACAGGGTGACGCCGGGGAGCTGTTTTTT. Its protein is CSARDPRQGDAGELFF.

This clonotype was counted ten times or more. The chain has TRBV3-1 and TRBJ1-1; D is unresolved. Per the germline V gene, CDR1 is LGHDT and CDR2 is YNNKEL (reference sequence). The ends were cut back, 10 bases at V and 5 bases at J, with 14 bases in the middle. The CDR3 has 12 residues. CDR3 region: CAISSGRTEAFF. For the CDR3, the DNA is TGTGCCATCTCGAGCGGGAGGACTGAAGCTTTCTTT.

This clonotype was counted many times. V and J are TRBV18 and TRBJ2-3; 12 bases are shared with TRBD2. The CDR3 has 17 amino acids. With V trimmed by 0 bases and J by 3 bases, 4 bases remained unmatched. Germline V lookup: CDR1 KGHSH, CDR2 LQKENI. CDR3 region: CASSPPGLAGRTDTQYF. As DNA, the CDR3 is TGTGCCAGCTCACCACCCGGACTAGCGGGGAGGACAGATACGCAGTATTTT.

This clonotype was seen a handful of times. The chain employs TRBV11-2 and TRBJ2-7; 8 bases match TRBD1. CDR3 length equals 15 residues. V lost 1 base, J lost 4 bases, and 6 bases stayed unmatched. Germline values: CDR1 SGHAT, CDR2 FQNNGV. The CDR3, as DNA: TGTGCCAGCAGCTTAGCGGGACAGGAGGGATACGAGCAGTACTTC. As protein: CASSLAGQEGYEQYF. Drawing the rest from reference TRBV11-2 and TRBJ2-7, the complete variable domain is EAGVAQSPRYKIIEKRQSVAFWCNPISGHATLYWYQQILGQGPKLLIQFQNNGVVDDSQLPKDRFSAERLKGVDSTLKIQPAKLEDSAVYLCASSLAGQEGYEQYFGPGTRLTVT.

This clonotype was recorded many times. The V call is TRBV18, the J call TRBJ1-5, with 7 bases lining up with TRBD1. CDR1 and CDR2 (germline): KGHSH, LQKENI. J lost 3 bases, V lost 3 bases, and 2 bases had no gene match. The length of the CDR3 is 14 residues. CDR3 sequence reads: CASSPGTVNQPQHF. In nucleotides, the CDR3 is TGTGCCAGCTCACCTGGGACAGTCAATCAGCCCCAGCATTTT.

This clonotype was detected ten times or more. This chain joins TRBV28 and TRBJ2-3; a possible D gene is TRBD2 (6 bases). Germline V gene sequence: CDR1 MDHEN, CDR2 SYDVKM. The CDR3 sequence is 16 residues long. Trimming left V 6 bases short and J 0 bases short, with 16 bases between. The CDR3 DNA reads TGTGCCAGCAGCTACGGGACTGGGACTAGCACAGATACGCAGTATTTT. Translating gives CASSYGTGTSTDTQYF.

In this sample, this clonotype turned up many times. The chain carries TRBV27 and TRBJ2-1; D perhaps matches TRBD1 (5 bases). Germline-derived CDR1 and CDR2 are MNHEY and SMNVEV (reference sequence). The CDR3 is 11 amino acids. Trimming took 6 bases from V and 5 from J, leaving 5 bases between them. CDR3 loop: CASRGHNEQFF. DNA for the CDR3: TGTGCCAGCAGGGGGCACAATGAGCAGTTCTTC.

This clonotype was observed many times. The chain recombines TRBV7-9 with TRBJ1-1; weak D call: TRBD1 (5 bases). CDR1 and CDR2 from the germline V gene are SEHNR and FQNEAQ (reference sequence). The V and J ends lost 5 bases and 5 bases respectively, with 18 bases between them. The CDR3 has 15 residues. The CDR3 protein is CASSRSGGVDTEAFF. The CDR3 DNA follows: TGTGCCAGCAGCCGCTCCGGAGGGGTCGATACTGAAGCTTTCTTT.

This clonotype occurred a few times. The J gene is TRBJ2-2, the V gene TRBV7-3, with D possibly TRBD1 on 5 matching bases. Between the trimmed V and J ends, which lost 8 bases and 4 bases, there was a span of 14 bases. CDR1 is SGHTA, CDR2 FQGTGA, per germline. CDR3 length: 14 amino acids. The CDR3 region is CASGQGWGTGELFF. CDR3 in DNA: TGTGCCAGCGGGCAGGGATGGGGCACCGGGGAGCTGTTTTTT.

There are many counts of this clonotype. This chain connects TRBV20-1 to TRBJ2-4, with TRBD2 matching 7 bases. Germline V gene sequence: CDR1 DFQATT, CDR2 SNEGSKA (reference sequence). The V gene end was trimmed by 6 bases and the J gene end by 1 base; junction bases not matched to a gene: 9. The CDR3 consists of 15 residues. As DNA, the CDR3 is TGCAGTGCCCCCGAGGCGGGGGTGGCCAAAAACATTCAGTACTTC. Translating gives CSAPEAGVAKNIQYF.